This T cell receptor (beta chain) was sequenced during a study of blood T cell repertoires in COVID-19. Study at large: COVID-19 samples from acute and convalescent phases originated in the United States, Italy and Spain. The analysed material was cDNA or gDNA that came from T cells, B-cell-depleted T cells, or PBMCs.

This clone was seen once. The CDR3 contains 14 residues. In germline, CDR1 is LGHNA, CDR2 YSLEER. V lost 3 bases and J lost 4; bases outside the gene matches: 4. Per the original methods: How many nucleated cells were present was estimated from reference gene primer amplification. Produced via immunoSEQ multiplex PCR; TCRdb's table is partial and in-frame only. Clonal size and the V and J genes are those of that table, whereas D and trimming came from the DNA. This repertoire shows some 170,000 clones, approximately 83% found once; its top ten account for around 8.4%. This clonotype was obtained from a woman of 80 years or more with active or convalescent COVID-19. The chain joins TRBV4-3 to TRBJ2-5; 8 bases match TRBD1. What was sequenced was peripheral blood. The CDR3 coding sequence is TGCGCCAGCAGCCAGGGACAGGCACCAGAGACCCAGTACTTC. Amino acids: CASSQGQAPETQYF.